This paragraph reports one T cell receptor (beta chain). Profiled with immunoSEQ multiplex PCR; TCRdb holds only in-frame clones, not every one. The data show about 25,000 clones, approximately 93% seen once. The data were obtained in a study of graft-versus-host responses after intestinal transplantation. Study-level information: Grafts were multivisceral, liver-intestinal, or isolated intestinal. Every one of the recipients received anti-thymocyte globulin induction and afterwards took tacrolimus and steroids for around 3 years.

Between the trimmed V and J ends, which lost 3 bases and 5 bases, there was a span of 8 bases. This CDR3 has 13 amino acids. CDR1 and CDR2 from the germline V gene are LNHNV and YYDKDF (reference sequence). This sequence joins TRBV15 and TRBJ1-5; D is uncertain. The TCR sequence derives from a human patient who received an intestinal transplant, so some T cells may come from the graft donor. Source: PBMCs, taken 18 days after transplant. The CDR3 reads CATSSDQDQPQHF. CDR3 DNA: TGTGCCACCAGCAGTGACCAGGATCAGCCCCAGCATTTT.